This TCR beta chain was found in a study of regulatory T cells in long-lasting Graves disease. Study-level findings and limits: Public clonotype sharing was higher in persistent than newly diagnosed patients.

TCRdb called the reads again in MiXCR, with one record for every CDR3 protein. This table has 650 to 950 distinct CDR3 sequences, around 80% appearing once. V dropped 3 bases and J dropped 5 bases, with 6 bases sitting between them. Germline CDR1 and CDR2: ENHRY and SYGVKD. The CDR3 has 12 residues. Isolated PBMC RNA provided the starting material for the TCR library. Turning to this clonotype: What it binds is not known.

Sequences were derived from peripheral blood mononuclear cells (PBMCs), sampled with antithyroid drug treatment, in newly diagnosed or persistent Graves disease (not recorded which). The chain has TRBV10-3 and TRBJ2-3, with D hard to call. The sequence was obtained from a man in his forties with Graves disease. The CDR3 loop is CAISDVKDTQYF. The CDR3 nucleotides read TGTGCCATCAGTGATGTAAAAGATACGCAGTATTTT.